The source of this T cell receptor beta chain is a study of regulatory T cells in long-lasting Graves disease. Study at large: Antithyroid drug use was under 3 months in newly diagnosed Graves' patients.

Construction of the TCR beta libraries employed iRepertoire HTBI primers in conjunction with Arm-PCR of CDR3 regions. Using its own MiXCR run on the multiplex PCR reads, TCRdb lists one record per CDR3 protein. Altogether more than 350,000 distinct CDR3 sequences are present, about 15% being singletons, with the ten largest covering over 15%. Sample time point: newly diagnosed GD, antithyroid drugs for less than 3 months. There was RNA extracted from PBMCs, and the TCR library was made from it. Xi'an, China, was home to the endocrinology department that provided patients. This clonotype was detected ten times or more. Its antigen is currently unknown. Study observations and caveats: Those with persistent Graves' had less TCR diversity than newly diagnosed patients.

The same sample was also studied in work on T cells in Graves' hyperthyroidism and ophthalmopathy. According to that study: Subjects aged 18 to 65 presented with newly diagnosed hyperthyroidism of less than 2 months' duration.

The specimen comprised peripheral blood mononuclear cells (PBMCs), sampled at new diagnosis, from a patient treated with antithyroid drugs. The TCR comes from a woman in her twenties or thirties with Graves disease.

The CDR3 DNA reads as TGCAGCATACCCTCGGTAGTCAAAAACATTCAGTACTTC. Its translation is CSIPSVVKNIQYF. The chain carries TRBV20-1 and TRBJ2-4, with D uncertain. Per the germline V gene, CDR1 is DFQATT and CDR2 is SNEGSKA (reference sequence). CDR3 size: 13 residues.